This TCR beta chain was observed in a study of CD8 T cells in Susac syndrome. The CDR3 is made up of 15 amino acids. J lost 7 bases, V lost 3 bases, and 5 bases had no gene match. Germline-derived CDR1 and CDR2 are GTSNPN and SVGIG (reference sequence). After extraction with the RNeasy kit, 0.5 to 1 ug of the RNA was reverse transcribed using random hexamers. One entry per CDR3 protein results from TCRdb running MiXCR on the immunoSEQ multiplex PCR reads. The sample contains over 300,000 distinct CDR3 sequences, around 92% of which appear only once. This TCR was recovered from a human donor with multiple sclerosis. The sequenced sample consisted of CD4+ T cells from PBMCs. The chain uses TRBV30 and TRBJ2-1, with 14 nucleotides matching TRBD2. CDR3 amino acids: CAWSDGLAGGNEQFF. Here the CDR3 DNA reads TGTGCCTGGAGCGACGGACTAGCGGGGGGTAATGAGCAGTTCTTC.